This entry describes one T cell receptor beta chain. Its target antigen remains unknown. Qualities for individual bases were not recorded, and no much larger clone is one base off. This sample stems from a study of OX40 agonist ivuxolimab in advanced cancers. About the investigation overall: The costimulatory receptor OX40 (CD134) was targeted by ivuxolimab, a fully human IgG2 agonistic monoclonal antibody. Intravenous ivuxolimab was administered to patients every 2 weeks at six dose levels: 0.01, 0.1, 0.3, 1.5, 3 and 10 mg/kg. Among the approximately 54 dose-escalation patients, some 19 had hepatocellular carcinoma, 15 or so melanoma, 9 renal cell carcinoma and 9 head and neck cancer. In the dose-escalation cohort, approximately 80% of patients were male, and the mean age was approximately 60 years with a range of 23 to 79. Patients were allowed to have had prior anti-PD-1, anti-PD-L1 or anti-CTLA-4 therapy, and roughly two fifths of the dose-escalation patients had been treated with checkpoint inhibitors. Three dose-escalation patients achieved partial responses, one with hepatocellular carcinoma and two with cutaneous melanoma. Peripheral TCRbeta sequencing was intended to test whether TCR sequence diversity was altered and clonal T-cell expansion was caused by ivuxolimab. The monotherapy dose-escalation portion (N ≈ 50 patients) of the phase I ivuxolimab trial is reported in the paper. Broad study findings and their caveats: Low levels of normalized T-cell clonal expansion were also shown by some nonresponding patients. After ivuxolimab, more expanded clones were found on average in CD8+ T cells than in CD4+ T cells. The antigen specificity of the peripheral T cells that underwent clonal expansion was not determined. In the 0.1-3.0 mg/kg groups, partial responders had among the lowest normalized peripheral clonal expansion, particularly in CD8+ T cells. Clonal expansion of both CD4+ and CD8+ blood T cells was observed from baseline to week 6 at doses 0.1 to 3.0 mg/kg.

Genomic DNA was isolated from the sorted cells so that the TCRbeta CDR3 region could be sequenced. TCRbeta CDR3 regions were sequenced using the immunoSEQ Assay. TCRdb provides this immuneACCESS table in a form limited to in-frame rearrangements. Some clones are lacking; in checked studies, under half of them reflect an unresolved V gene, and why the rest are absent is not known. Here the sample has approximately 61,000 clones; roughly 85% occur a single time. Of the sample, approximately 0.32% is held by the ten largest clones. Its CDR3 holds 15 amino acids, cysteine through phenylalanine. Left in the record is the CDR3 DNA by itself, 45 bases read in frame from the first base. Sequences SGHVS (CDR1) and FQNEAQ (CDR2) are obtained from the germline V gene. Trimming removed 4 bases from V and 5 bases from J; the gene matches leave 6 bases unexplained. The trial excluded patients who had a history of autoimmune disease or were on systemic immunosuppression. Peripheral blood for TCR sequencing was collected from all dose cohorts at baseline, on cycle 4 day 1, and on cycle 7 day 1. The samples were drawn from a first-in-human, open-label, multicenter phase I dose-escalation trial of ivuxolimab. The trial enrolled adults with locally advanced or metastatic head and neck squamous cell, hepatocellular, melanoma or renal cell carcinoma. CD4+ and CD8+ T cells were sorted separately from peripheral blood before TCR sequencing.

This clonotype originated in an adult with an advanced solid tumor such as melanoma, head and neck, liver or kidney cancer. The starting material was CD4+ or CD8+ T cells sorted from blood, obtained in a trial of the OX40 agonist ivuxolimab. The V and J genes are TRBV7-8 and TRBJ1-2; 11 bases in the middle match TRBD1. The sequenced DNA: TGTGCCAGCAGCTCTCCCGGACAGGGGGCGTATGGCTACACCTTC. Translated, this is CASSSPGQGAYGYTF.